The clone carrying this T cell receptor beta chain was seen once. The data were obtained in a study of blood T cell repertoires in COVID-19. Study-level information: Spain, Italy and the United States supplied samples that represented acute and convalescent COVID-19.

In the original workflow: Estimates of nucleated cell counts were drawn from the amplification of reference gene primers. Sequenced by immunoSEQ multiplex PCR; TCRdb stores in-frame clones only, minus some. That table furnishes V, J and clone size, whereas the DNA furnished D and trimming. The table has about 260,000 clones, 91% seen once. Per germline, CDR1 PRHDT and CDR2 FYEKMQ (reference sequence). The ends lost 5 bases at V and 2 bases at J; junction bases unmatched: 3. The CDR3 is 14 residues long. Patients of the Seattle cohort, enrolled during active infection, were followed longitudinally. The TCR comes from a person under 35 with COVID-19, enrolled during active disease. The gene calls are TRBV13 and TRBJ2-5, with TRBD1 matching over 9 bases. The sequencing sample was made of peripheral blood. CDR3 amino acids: CASSRGTGQETQYF. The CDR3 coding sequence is TGTGCCAGCAGCCGAGGGACAGGGCAAGAGACCCAGTACTTC.